Presented here are 14 T cell receptor beta chains from one specimen sequenced in a study of control samples from healthy donors and cancer patients (TCRdb year 2020). The method behind the library was the immunoSEQ multiplex PCR assay. TCRdb mirrors the immuneACCESS table, restricted to in-frame sequences. Some clones are absent from its copies; in checked studies, under half trace to an unresolved V gene, and the reason for the others is unknown. The sample table shows around 190,000 clones, and 85% to 95% are seen once. The biggest ten clones account for 1.1% to 1.5% of the sample. The sample was blood. The receptor set was obtained from a man under 40 in good health.

This clone was counted a single time. The chain joins TRBV2 to TRBJ2-3; 7 bases map to TRBD1. The V and J ends lost 6 bases and 4 bases, in that order; junction bases with no gene match: 7. Germline V gene sequence: CDR1 SNHLY, CDR2 FYNNEI. This CDR3 has 14 residues. Here the CDR3 DNA reads TGTGCCAGCAGCAAGACAGGGTCTGCAGATACGCAGTATTTT. Translating gives CASSKTGSADTQYF.

This chain joins TRBV6-5 and TRBJ2-7; D is uncertain. The germline V and J ends were trimmed by 8 bases and 3 bases, with 14 bases remaining between them. CDR3 length: 13 amino acids. Germline V CDR1 and CDR2: MNHEY, SVGAGI. CDR3 loop: CASLSGNDYEQYF. The CDR3 bases are TGTGCCAGCTTATCCGGCAATGACTACGAGCAGTACTTC.

DNA of the CDR3: TGTGCCACCTCCTTGGACCCTAACTATGGCTACACCTTC. Amino acid sequence: CATSLDPNYGYTF. The V call is TRBV19, the J call TRBJ1-2; no clear D. The CDR3 covers 13 residues. The V end lost 10 bases, the J end lost 0 bases, and 12 bases lay between the germline ends. CDR1 is LNHDA, CDR2 SQIVND, per germline (reference sequence).

The chain combines TRBV5-1 with TRBJ1-2; D is unclear. Trimming took 4 bases from V and 4 from J, leaving 14 bases between them. This CDR3 comprises 14 residues. The germline V gene has CDR1 SGHRS and CDR2 YFSETQ. Written as DNA, the CDR3 is TGCGCCAGCAGCCGTTTAGAGAGTGGCTATGGCTACACCTTC. It encodes CASSRLESGYGYTF. Variable domain in full (rest from reference TRBV5-1 and TRBJ1-2): KAGVTQTPRYLIKTRGQQVTLSCSPISGHRSVSWYQQTPGQGLQFLFEYFSETQRNKGNFPGRFSGRQFSNSRSEMNVSTLELGDSALYLCASSRLESGYGYTFGSGTRLTVV.

This chain connects TRBV5-1 to TRBJ2-1; a possible D gene is TRBD1 (5 bases). Per the germline V gene, CDR1 is SGHRS and CDR2 is YFSETQ. The V end was cut by 0 bases, the J end by 4 bases, with 8 bases between. CDR3 length equals 14 residues. CDR3 coding DNA: TGCGCCAGCAGCTTGGGGACAAATTACAATGAGCAGTTCTTC. Translation: CASSLGTNYNEQFF.

The chain links TRBV4-3 to TRBJ2-7, with D uncertain. This CDR3 region has 13 residues. Trimming took 0 bases from V and 3 from J, leaving 6 bases between them. CDR1 and CDR2 (germline): LGHNA, YSLEER. CDR3 amino acids: CASSQDPRYEQYF. CDR3 in DNA: TGCGCCAGCAGCCAAGATCCCCGCTACGAGCAGTACTTC.

Of note for this clone: This sample includes further DNA sequences coding for the same CDR3. J is TRBJ1-1 and V is TRBV19; perhaps TRBD1 as D (5 bases). The germline V and J ends were trimmed by 1 base and 1 base, with 10 bases remaining between them. The CDR3 totals 15 residues. Germline lookup yields CDR1 LNHDA and CDR2 SQIVND (reference sequence). This CDR3 reads CASSIGTGGNTEAFF. The CDR3 nucleotides are TGTGCCAGTAGTATAGGAACCGGGGGGAACACTGAAGCTTTCTTT.

The CDR3 loop is CATSRDPRADTQYF. The CDR3 region has the DNA TGTGCCACCAGCAGAGATCCCAGGGCGGATACGCAGTATTTT. The chain carries TRBV15 and TRBJ2-3, with D possibly being TRBD1 (5 bases). Trimming removed 0 bases from V and 6 bases from J, with 10 bases in between. Germline V gene data show CDR1 as LNHNV and CDR2 as YYDKDF (reference sequence). This CDR3 comprises 14 residues.

The chain uses TRBV3-1 (or the pseudogene TRBV3-2) and TRBJ1-1; D gene unclear. This CDR3 region has 12 residues. Trimming removed 6 bases at V and 4 bases at J, with 9 bases between. Germline lookup yields CDR1 LGHDT and CDR2 YNNKEL (reference sequence). Here the CDR3 reads CASRDSGTEAFF. The CDR3 bases are TGTGCCAGCAGGGATAGTGGCACTGAAGCTTTCTTT.

This chain links TRBV5-1 with TRBJ1-2; 10 nucleotides agree with TRBD1. This CDR3 has 16 amino acids. CDR1 is SGHRS and CDR2 is YFSETQ in the germline V gene. After removal of 4 bases from V and 7 bases from J, the junction contained 13 bases not matched to a gene. CDR3: CASSLLPRQGAGGYTF. CDR3 coding DNA: TGCGCCAGCAGCCTACTCCCCCGACAGGGGGCGGGTGGCTACACCTTC.

The rearrangement uses TRBV3-1 (or the pseudogene TRBV3-2) and TRBJ2-1, with 15 positions matching TRBD2. The CDR3 length is 16 residues. Germline V gene data show CDR1 as LGHDT and CDR2 as YNNKEL (reference sequence). V was clipped by 2 bases and J by 7 bases; unmatched bases: 3. The CDR3 spells CASSQTGTSGRNEQFF. CDR3 nucleotide sequence: TGTGCCAGCAGCCAAACCGGGACTAGCGGGAGGAATGAGCAGTTCTTC.

The CDR3 sequence is CASSWTGPTTYEQYF. The CDR3 coding sequence is TGTGCCAGCAGTTGGACGGGACCGACTACCTACGAGCAGTACTTC. The V and J genes are TRBV6-2 or TRBV6-3 and TRBJ2-7; tentatively, D is TRBD1 or TRBD2 (5 bases each). The CDR3 has 15 residues. CDR1 is MNHEY, CDR2 SVGEGT, per germline. With 4 bases removed from V and 2 bases from J, the gap between germline ends came to 15 bases.

The chain couples TRBV11-2 to TRBJ1-1; 9 bases fit TRBD1. Unmatched junction bases numbered 15, after V lost 4 bases and J lost 6 bases. The CDR3 loop spans 17 amino acids. Germline V gives CDR1 SGHAT, CDR2 FQNNGV. CDR3 in amino acids: CASSSRGTGNRFSEAFF. The CDR3 DNA reads TGTGCCAGCAGCTCTCGCGGGACAGGGAATCGATTTTCTGAAGCTTTCTTT.

The rearrangement joins TRBV6-2 or TRBV6-3 to TRBJ2-1, with a tentative D call TRBD2 (6 bases). The CDR3 is 13 amino acids. Trimming stripped 6 bases from V and 3 bases from J, with 9 bases between. Looked up from germline, CDR1 is MNHEY and CDR2 is SVGEGT. DNA for the CDR3: TGTGCCAGCAGCCAGGGACTCTACAATGAGCAGTTCTTC. It translates to CASSQGLYNEQFF.